Listed below are T cell receptor beta chains from one sample, sequenced in a study of T cell responses to AZD1222 COVID-19 vaccine. Assay: immunoSEQ multiplex PCR; the TCRdb copy retains only in-frame clones and omits some. The table shows about 130,000 clones, with more than 85% occurring only once. The sequencing used peripheral blood, collected on day 0 of AZD1222 vaccination. The receptors come from an adult in good health. The conserved cysteine and the conserved F or W are not part of the CDR3 here. Expanded clones are given a class, and other clones once, few, many or no size at all.

V: TRBV6-5; size: NA; CDR3: ASGQGPSYEQY
V: TRBV10-3; size: once; CDR3: AISRQGDNQPQH
V: TRBV28; size: once; CDR3: ASSLKGRRLW
V: TRBV19; size: once; CDR3: ASARTGGDQETQY
V: TRBV28; size: NA; CDR3: ASSYPNTEAF
V: TRBV28; size: once; CDR3: ASSLGTGVNQPQH
V: TRBV28; size: NA; CDR3: ASSFGAGAMGTQY
V: TRBV9; size: NA; CDR3: ASSVAGEGTEAF
V: TRBV7-2; size: NA; CDR3: ASSLSQGSFNEQF
V: TRBV4-2; size: NA; CDR3: ASSQDYRQLYGYT
V: TRBV5-6; size: NA; CDR3: ASSPDRGYWDTEAF
V: TRBV6-9; size: once; CDR3: ASRTGGLDGYT
V: TRBV19; size: NA; CDR3: ASSITRTGANVLT
V: TRBV11-2; size: NA; CDR3: ASSLVGLEAF
V: TRBV19; size: NA; CDR3: ASSIRQSSGNTIY
V: TRBV5-6; size: NA; CDR3: ASSSAGSGVHEQF
V: TRBV13; size: NA; CDR3: ASSTGLAGMGYEQF
V: TRBV18; size: NA; CDR3: ASSRGTVNQPQH
V: TRBV15; size: NA; CDR3: ATSRRSEKLF
V: TRBV3-1/TRBV3-2; size: NA; CDR3: ASSQEVGADGYT
V: TRBV6-5; size: NA; CDR3: ASSYQQDRLRY
V: TRBV28; size: once; CDR3: ASTGRVQPQH
V: TRBV18; size: NA; CDR3: ASSPEKGAGELF
V: TRBV6-2/TRBV6-3; size: NA; CDR3: ASSTPSGAVTDTQY
V: TRBV7-3; size: NA; CDR3: ASSLMDTGELF
V: TRBV6-5; size: NA; CDR3: ASSYGQGITEAF
V: TRBV10-3; size: NA; CDR3: AISESKRDNEKLF
V: TRBV5-1; size: NA; CDR3: ASSLDYSYEQY
V: TRBV5-1; size: NA; CDR3: ASSLSGTEAF
V: TRBV4-3; size: NA; CDR3: ASSQSGRAYNEQF
V: TRBV27; size: NA; CDR3: ASSLRGTNYGYT
V: TRBV7-2; size: NA; CDR3: ASSLFMRERF
V: TRBV21-1; size: NA; CDR3: ASWEKN
V: TRBV6-5; size: NA; CDR3: ASSWETGENSPLH
V: TRBV28; size: NA; CDR3: ASRRTGDTGELF
V: TRBV2; size: once; CDR3: ASSVPGQGTYEQY
V: TRBV7-8; size: NA; CDR3: ASSQDRRDTQY
V: TRBV6-2/TRBV6-3; size: NA; CDR3: ASSYGRLAGGEQY
V: TRBV2; size: NA; CDR3: ASSEDPTDEQY
V: TRBV19; size: NA; CDR3: ASSGAGPSYEQY